This paragraph reports one T cell receptor (beta chain). This entry comes from a study of cytomegalovirus exposure and HLA in healthy donors. PCR amplification relied on 60 Vbeta primers (plus 13 Jbeta primers). TCRdb keeps only in-frame clones here, not all; method: immunoSEQ multiplex PCR. The sample lists approximately 200,000 clones; about four fifths were seen once. V lost 2 bases and J lost 4, with 14 bases in between. In germline, CDR1 is MNHEY, CDR2 SMNVEV (reference sequence). The CDR3 is 15 residues long. This sequence originates from a girl between 5 and 17 years old in good health and CMV-seropositive. The chain has TRBV27 and TRBJ1-1, with D possibly being TRBD1 (5 bases). Input material: PBMCs. The CDR3 DNA reads TGTGCCAGCAGTTTAGGGAGGGGCTTGGGCACTGAAGCTTTCTTT. Protein sequence: CASSLGRGLGTEAFF.